This T cell receptor (beta chain) was identified in a study of blood T cell repertoires in COVID-19. The wider study: COVID-19 samples from acute and convalescent phases originated in the United States, Italy and Spain. PBMCs, B-cell-depleted T cells, or T cells were the source of the cDNA or gDNA that made up the material.

Germline CDR1 SEHNR, CDR2 FQNEAQ (reference sequence). This CDR3 has 16 residues. The V gene end was trimmed by 1 base and the J gene end by 5 bases; junction bases not matched to a gene: 9. Authors' processing steps: Reference gene primer amplification yielded estimated nucleated cell counts. Sequencing was performed with immunoSEQ multiplex PCR; in TCRdb, only in-frame clones are kept and a portion is missing. The V and J calls and clone size were taken over from that table, and D and trimming were inferred from the DNA. This sample has approximately 200,000 clones; about 83% occur once, and the top ten carry about 6.2%.

This chain links TRBV7-9 with TRBJ2-3; 7 bases align to TRBD1. The TCR was taken from a man in his 60s who had recovered from COVID-19. The sample consisted of peripheral blood. The CDR3 region has the DNA TGTGCCAGCAGCTTAGGGGACAGAGGGACGGGAGATACGCAGTATTTT. Protein sequence: CASSLGDRGTGDTQYF.